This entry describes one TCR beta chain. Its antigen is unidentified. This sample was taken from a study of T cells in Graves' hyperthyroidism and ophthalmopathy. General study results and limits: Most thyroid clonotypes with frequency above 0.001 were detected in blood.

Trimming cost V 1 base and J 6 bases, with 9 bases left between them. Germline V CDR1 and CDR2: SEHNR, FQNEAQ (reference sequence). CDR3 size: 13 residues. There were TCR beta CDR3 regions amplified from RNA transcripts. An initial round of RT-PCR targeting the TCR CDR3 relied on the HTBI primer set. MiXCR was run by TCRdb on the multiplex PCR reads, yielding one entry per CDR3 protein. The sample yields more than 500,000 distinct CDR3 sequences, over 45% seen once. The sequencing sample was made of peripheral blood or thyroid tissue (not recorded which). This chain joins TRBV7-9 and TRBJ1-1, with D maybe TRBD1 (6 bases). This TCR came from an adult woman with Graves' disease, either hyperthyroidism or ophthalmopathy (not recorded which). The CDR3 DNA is TGTGCCAGCAGCTTAGTACAGGGCGCTGAAGCTTTCTTT. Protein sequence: CASSLVQGAEAFF.